This TCR beta chain was recorded in a study of cytomegalovirus exposure and HLA in healthy donors. Trimming removed 5 bases at V and 8 bases at J, with 18 bases between. CDR1 and CDR2 from the germline V gene are MNHEY and SMNVEV (reference sequence). The CDR3 runs to 14 residues. Use of 60 Vbeta and 13 Jbeta primers characterized the PCR. The method was immunoSEQ multiplex PCR; TCRdb's version includes in-frame clones alone and lacks a portion of them. The sample lists 170,000 or so clones; 75% to 85% were seen once. This receptor was taken from a man aged 50 to 60 in good health and CMV-seropositive. The chain carries TRBV27 and TRBJ1-2; D might be TRBD1 (6 bases). The sequencing sample was made of PBMCs. The CDR3 nucleotides are TGTGCCAGCAGTCCGAGACAGGAGGCCGGCGGCTACACCTTC. Encoded protein: CASSPRQEAGGYTF.